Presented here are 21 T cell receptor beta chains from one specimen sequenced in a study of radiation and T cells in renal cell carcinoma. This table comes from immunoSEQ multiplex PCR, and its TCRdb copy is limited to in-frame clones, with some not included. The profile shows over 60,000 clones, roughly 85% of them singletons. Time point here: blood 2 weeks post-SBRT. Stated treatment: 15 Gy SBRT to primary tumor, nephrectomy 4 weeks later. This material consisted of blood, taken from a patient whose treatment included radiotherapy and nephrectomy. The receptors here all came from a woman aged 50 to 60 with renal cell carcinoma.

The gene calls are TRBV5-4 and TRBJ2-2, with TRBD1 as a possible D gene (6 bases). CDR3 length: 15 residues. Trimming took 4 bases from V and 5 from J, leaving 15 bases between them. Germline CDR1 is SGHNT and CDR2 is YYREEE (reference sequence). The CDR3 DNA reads TGTGCCAGCAGCGTCAGGGGTGTGGGGACCGGGGAGCTGTTTTTT. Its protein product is CASSVRGVGTGELFF.

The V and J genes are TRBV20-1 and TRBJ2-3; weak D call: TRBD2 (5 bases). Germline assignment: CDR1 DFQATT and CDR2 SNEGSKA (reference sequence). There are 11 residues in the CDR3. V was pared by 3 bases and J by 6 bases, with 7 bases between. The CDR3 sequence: CSASPGDTQYF. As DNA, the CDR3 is TGCAGTGCTAGTCCGGGGGATACGCAGTATTTT.

The CDR3: CAVPGTPRSGANVLTF. In DNA, the CDR3 is TGTGCCGTTCCCGGGACACCGCGCTCTGGGGCCAACGTCCTGACTTTC. This chain uses TRBV10-3 with TRBJ2-6; a weak D match, TRBD1 (6 bases). CDR3 length: 16 residues. Germline CDR1 is ENHRY and CDR2 is SYGVKD. V lost 11 bases and J lost 0, with 17 bases in between.

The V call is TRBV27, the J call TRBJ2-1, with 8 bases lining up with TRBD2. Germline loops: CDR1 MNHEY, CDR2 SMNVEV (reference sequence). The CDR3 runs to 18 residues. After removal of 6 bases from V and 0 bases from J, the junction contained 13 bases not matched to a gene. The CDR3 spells CASSPGVAGPSSYNEQFF. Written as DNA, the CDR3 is TGTGCCAGCAGCCCCGGGGTAGCGGGACCTAGCTCCTACAATGAGCAGTTCTTC.

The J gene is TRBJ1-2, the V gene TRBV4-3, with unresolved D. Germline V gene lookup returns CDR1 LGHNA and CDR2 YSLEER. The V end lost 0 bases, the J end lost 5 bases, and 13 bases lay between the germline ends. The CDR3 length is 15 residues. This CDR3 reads CASSQEYVGSYGYTF. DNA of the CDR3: TGCGCCAGCAGCCAAGAATATGTGGGGTCTTATGGCTACACCTTC.

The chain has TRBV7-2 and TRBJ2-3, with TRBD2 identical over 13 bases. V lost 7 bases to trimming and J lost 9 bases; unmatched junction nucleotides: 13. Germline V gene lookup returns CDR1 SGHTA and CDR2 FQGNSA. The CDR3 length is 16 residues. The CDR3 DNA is TGTGCCAGCACCCCTGGGGGACTAGCGGGGACAGGCACGCAGTATTTT. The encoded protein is CASTPGGLAGTGTQYF.

CDR3 coding DNA: TGTGCCAGCAGCTTGGCCGGACCGGGACAGATCTTCGTCCTGACTTTC. Translating gives CASSLAGPGQIFVLTF. This chain uses TRBV5-6 with TRBJ2-6; 7 nucleotides line up with TRBD1. The germline V gene encodes CDR1 SGHDT and CDR2 YYEEEE. CDR3 length: 16 amino acids. V was clipped by 0 bases and J by 12 bases; unmatched bases: 12.

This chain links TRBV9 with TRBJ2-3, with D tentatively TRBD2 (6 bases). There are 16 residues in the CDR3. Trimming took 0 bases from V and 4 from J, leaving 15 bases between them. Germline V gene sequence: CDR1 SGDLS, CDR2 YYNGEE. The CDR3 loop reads CASSVAAGRSPDTQYF. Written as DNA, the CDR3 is TGTGCCAGCAGCGTAGCTGCGGGACGCTCCCCAGATACGCAGTATTTT.

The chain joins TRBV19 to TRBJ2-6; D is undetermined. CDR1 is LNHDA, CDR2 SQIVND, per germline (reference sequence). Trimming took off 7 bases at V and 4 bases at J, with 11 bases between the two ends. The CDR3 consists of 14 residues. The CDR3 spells CASKGVYGANVLTF. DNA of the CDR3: TGTGCCAGTAAAGGAGTTTACGGGGCCAACGTCCTGACTTTC.

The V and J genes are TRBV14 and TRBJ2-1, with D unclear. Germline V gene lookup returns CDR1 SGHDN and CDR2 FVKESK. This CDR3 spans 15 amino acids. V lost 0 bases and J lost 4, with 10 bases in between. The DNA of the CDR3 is TGTGCCAGCAGCCAAGATCAATACTTTTACAATGAGCAGTTCTTC. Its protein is CASSQDQYFYNEQFF.

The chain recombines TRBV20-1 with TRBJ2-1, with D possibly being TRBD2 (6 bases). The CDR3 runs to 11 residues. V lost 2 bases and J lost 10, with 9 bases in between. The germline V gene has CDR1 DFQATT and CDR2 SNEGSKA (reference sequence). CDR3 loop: CSARPSAEQFF. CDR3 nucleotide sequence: TGCAGTGCTAGACCTAGCGCGGAGCAGTTCTTC.

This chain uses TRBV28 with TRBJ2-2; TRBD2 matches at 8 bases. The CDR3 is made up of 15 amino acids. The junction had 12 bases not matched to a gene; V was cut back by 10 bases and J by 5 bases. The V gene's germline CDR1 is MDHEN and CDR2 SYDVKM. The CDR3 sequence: CATSGGGFNTGELFF. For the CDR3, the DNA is TGTGCCACCTCCGGCGGGGGGTTTAATACCGGGGAGCTGTTTTTT.

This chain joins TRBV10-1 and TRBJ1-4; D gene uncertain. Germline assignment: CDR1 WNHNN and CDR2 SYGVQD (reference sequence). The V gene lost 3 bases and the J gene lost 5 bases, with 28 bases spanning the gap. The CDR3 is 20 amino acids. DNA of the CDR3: TGCGCCAGCAGTGATCGCCTTTCGAGGGATCAACCGAGCCCGAATGAAAAACTGTTTTTT. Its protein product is CASSDRLSRDQPSPNEKLFF.

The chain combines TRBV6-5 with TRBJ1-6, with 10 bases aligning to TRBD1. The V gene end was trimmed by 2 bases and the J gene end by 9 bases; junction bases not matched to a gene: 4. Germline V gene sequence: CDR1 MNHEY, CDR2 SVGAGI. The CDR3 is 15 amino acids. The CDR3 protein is CASSYEGQGFSPLHF. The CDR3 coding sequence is TGTGCCAGCAGTTACGAGGGACAGGGGTTTTCACCCCTCCACTTT.

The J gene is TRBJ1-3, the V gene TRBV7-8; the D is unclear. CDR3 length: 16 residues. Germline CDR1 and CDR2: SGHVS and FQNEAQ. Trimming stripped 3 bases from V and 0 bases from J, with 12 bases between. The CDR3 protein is CASSLFRQPSGNTIYF. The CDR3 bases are TGTGCCAGCAGCTTGTTTCGGCAGCCCTCTGGAAACACCATATATTTT.

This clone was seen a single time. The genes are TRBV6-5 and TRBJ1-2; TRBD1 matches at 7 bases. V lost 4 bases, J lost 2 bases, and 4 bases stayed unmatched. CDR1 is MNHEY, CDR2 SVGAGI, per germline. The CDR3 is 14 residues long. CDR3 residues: CASSSDRENYGYTF. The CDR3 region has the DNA TGTGCCAGCAGTTCCGACAGGGAGAACTATGGCTACACCTTC.

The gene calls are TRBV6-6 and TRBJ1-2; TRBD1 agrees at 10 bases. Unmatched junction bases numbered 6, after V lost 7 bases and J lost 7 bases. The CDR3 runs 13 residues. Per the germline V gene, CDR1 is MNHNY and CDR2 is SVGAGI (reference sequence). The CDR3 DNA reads TGTGCCAGCAAAAAGGACAGGGGGGCTGGCTACACCTTC. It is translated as CASKKDRGAGYTF.

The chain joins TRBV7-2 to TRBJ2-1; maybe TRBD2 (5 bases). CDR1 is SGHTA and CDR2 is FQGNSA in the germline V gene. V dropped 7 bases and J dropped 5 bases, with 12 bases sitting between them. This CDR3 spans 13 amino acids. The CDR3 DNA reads TGTGCCAGCACTGAACCGGGAAACAATGAGCAGTTCTTC. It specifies CASTEPGNNEQFF.

DNA of the CDR3: TGTGCCAGCAGTTCGACGCCTTATATCGGACAGGACCTAGGCTACACCTTC. Protein sequence: CASSSTPYIGQDLGYTF. The chain recombines TRBV28 with TRBJ1-2; 7 positions match TRBD1. V was pared by 4 bases and J by 8 bases, with 19 bases of the junction left unmatched. Germline assignment: CDR1 MDHEN and CDR2 SYDVKM. This CDR3 is built from 17 residues.

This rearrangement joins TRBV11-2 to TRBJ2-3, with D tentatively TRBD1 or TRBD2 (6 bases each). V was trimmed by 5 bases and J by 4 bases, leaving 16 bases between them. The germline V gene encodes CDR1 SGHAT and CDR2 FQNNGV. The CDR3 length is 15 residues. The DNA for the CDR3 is TGTGCCAGCAGCACAGGGACTCTAAATGCAGATACGCAGTATTTT. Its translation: CASSTGTLNADTQYF. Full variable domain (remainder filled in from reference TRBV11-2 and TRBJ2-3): EAGVAQSPRYKIIEKRQSVAFWCNPISGHATLYWYQQILGQGPKLLIQFQNNGVVDDSQLPKDRFSAERLKGVDSTLKIQPAKLEDSAVYLCASSTGTLNADTQYFGPGTRLTVL.

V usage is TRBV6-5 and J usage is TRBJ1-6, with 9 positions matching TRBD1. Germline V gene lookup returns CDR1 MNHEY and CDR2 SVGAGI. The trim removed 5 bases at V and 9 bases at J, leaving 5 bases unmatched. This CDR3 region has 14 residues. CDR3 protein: CASSPGQGSSPLHF. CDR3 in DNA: TGTGCCAGCAGTCCTGGACAGGGGTCTTCACCCCTCCACTTT.